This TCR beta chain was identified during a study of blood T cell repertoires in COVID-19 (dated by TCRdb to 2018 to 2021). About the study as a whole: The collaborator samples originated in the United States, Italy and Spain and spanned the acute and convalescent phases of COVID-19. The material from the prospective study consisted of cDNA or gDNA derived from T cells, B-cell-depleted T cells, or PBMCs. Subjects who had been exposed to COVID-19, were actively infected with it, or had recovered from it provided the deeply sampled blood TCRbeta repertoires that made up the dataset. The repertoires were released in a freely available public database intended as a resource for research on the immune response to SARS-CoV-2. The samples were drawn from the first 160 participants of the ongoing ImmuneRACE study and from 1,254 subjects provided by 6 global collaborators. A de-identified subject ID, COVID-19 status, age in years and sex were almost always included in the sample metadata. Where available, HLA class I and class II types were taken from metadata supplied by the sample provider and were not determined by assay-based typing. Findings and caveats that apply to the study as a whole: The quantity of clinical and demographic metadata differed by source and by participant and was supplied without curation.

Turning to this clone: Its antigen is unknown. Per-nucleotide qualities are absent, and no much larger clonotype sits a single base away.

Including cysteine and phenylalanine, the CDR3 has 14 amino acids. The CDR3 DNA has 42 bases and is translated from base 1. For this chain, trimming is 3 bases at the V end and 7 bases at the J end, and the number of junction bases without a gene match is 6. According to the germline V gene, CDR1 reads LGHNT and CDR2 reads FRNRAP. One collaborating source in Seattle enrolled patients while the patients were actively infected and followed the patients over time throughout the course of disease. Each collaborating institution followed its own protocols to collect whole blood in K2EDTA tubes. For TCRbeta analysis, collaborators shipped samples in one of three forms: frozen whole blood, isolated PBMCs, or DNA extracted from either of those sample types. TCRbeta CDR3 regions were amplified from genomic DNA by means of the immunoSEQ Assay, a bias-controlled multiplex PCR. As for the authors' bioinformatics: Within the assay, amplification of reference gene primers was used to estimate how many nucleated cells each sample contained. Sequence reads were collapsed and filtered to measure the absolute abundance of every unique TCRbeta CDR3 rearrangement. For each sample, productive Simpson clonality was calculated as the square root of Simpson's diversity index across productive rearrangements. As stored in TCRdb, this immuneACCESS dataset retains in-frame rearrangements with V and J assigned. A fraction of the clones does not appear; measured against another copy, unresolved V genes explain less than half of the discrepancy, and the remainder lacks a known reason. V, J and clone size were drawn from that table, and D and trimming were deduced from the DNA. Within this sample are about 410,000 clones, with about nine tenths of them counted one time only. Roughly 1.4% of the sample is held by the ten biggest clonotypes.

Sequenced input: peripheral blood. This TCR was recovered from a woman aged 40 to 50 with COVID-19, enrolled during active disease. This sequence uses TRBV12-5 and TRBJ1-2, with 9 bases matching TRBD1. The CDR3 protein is CASGFGTGLGGYTF. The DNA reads TGTGCTAGTGGTTTCGGGACAGGGTTGGGTGGCTACACCTTC. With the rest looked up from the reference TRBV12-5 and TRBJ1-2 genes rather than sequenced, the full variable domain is DARVTQTPRHKVTEMGQEVTMRCQPILGHNTVFWYRQTMMQGLELLAYFRNRAPLDDSGMPKDRFSAEMPDATLATLKIQPSEPRDSAVYFCASGFGTGLGGYTFGSGTRLTVV.